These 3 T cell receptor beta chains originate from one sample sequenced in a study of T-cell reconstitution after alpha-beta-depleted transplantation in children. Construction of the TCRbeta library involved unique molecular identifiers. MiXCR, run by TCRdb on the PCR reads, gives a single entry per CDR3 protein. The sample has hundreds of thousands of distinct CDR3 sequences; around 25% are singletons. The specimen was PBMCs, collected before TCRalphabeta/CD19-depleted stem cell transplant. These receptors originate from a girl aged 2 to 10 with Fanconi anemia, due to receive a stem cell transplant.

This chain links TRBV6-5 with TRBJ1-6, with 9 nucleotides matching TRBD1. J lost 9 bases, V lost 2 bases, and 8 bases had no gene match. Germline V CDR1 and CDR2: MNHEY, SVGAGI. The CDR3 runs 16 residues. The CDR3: CASSYAPQGAGSPLHF. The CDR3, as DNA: TGTGCCAGCAGTTACGCGCCACAGGGGGCAGGTTCACCCCTCCACTTT.

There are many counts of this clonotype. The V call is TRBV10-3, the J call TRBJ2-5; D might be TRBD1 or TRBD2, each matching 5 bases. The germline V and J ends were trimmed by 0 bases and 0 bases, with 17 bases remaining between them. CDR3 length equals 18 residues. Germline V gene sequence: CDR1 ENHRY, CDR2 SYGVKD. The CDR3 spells CAISESILGDPYQETQYF. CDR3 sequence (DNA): TGTGCCATCAGTGAGTCGATTCTGGGGGACCCGTACCAAGAGACCCAGTACTTC.

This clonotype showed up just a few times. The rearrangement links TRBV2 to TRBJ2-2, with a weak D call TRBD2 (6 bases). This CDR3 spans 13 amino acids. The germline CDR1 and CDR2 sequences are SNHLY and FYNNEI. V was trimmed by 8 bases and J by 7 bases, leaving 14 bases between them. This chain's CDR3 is CASVWLANGELFF. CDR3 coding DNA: TGTGCCAGCGTATGGCTAGCGAACGGGGAGCTGTTTTTT.